This entry lists 23 T cell receptor beta chains sequenced from one sample in a study of blood T cell repertoires in COVID-19. Using immunoSEQ multiplex PCR, the repertoire was profiled, and TCRdb retains in-frame clones only, with some absent. This table holds about 140,000 clones, about 88% found once. The specimen sequenced was peripheral blood. Source of these receptors: a human donor in a cohort sampled during active COVID-19.

The chain is built from TRBV18 and TRBJ1-1; TRBD1 matches at 7 bases. The CDR3 is made up of 14 amino acids. The V segment lost 6 bases and the J segment 2 bases; nucleotides outside the gene matches: 6. Germline assignment: CDR1 KGHSH and CDR2 LQKENI. The CDR3: CASSSTGYNTEAFF. The DNA of the CDR3 is TGTGCCAGCTCCTCGACAGGGTACAACACTGAAGCTTTCTTT. Drawing the rest from reference TRBV18 and TRBJ1-1, the complete variable domain is NAGVMQNPRHLVRRRGQEARLRCSPMKGHSHVYWYRQLPEEGLKFMVYLQKENIIDESGMPKERFSAEFPKEGPSILRIQQVVRGDSAAYFCASSSTGYNTEAFFGQGTRLTVV.

The CDR3 sequence is CASSQIVASSYEQYF. DNA for the CDR3: TGCGCCAGCAGCCAAATAGTCGCATCCTCCTACGAGCAGTACTTC. This rearrangement joins TRBV4-1 to TRBJ2-7, with D uncertain. CDR1 and CDR2 from the germline V gene are MGHRA and YSYEKL. The CDR3 covers 15 residues. V was cut by 2 bases and J by 0 bases, with 11 bases left in between.

This clone showed up just a few times. The V and J genes are TRBV27 and TRBJ1-1; D may be TRBD1 (5 bases). The V gene lost 6 bases and the J gene lost 0 bases, with 14 bases spanning the gap. The CDR3 has 15 amino acids. Germline V gives CDR1 MNHEY, CDR2 SMNVEV (reference sequence). DNA of the CDR3: TGTGCCAGCAGCCTGGGGCCGGGCATGAACACTGAAGCTTTCTTT. As protein: CASSLGPGMNTEAFF.

The J gene is TRBJ2-7, the V gene TRBV5-1, with TRBD1 matching over 9 bases. The germline V gene encodes CDR1 SGHRS and CDR2 YFSETQ. The CDR3 is 14 amino acids. The V gene end was trimmed by 4 bases and the J gene end by 3 bases; junction bases not matched to a gene: 5. The chain's CDR3 is CASSGQGLVYEQYF. The CDR3 nucleotides read TGCGCCAGCAGCGGACAGGGGTTAGTCTACGAGCAGTACTTC.

About this clone itself: The same CDR3 can be traced to other DNA sequences in this sample. The chain joins TRBV5-1 to TRBJ1-6; 10 bases match TRBD1. CDR3 length equals 14 residues. The germline gives CDR1 SGHRS, CDR2 YFSETQ. V shed 3 bases, J shed 7 bases, and the junction held 1 base outside the gene matches. The CDR3 DNA follows: TGCGCCAGCAGCTCGGACAGGGGGAATTCACCCCTCCACTTT. Encoded protein: CASSSDRGNSPLHF.

This chain joins TRBV7-9 and TRBJ2-7; the D gene is possibly TRBD2 (5 bases). From germline, CDR1 is SEHNR and CDR2 FQNEAQ (reference sequence). The CDR3 has 13 amino acids. V was cut by 3 bases and J by 3 bases, with 9 bases left in between. CDR3 DNA: TGTGCCAGCAGCTTGCTAGAGGGCTACGAGCAGTACTTC. This encodes CASSLLEGYEQYF.

This chain links TRBV13 with TRBJ2-6, with D possibly matching TRBD1 (6 bases). The germline CDR1 and CDR2 sequences are PRHDT and FYEKMQ (reference sequence). The CDR3 runs to 17 residues. V was shortened by 1 base and J by 1 base, with 11 bases between the two germline ends. The CDR3 DNA sequence: TGTGCCAGCAGCTTAGAGTCCAGGGGATCTGGGGCCAACGTCCTGACTTTC. Translated, it gives CASSLESRGSGANVLTF.

V and J are TRBV10-1 and TRBJ2-3; D gene ambiguous. Trimming cost V 5 bases and J 1 base, with 10 bases left between them. Germline V gene sequence: CDR1 WNHNN, CDR2 SYGVQD (reference sequence). This CDR3 region has 14 residues. The CDR3 loop reads CASSFRQRTDTQYF. For the CDR3, the DNA is TGCGCCAGCAGTTTCAGGCAACGCACAGATACGCAGTATTTT.

The chain carries TRBV28 and TRBJ2-1; the match to TRBD1 covers 10 bases. Trimming took 5 bases from V and 7 from J; bases not matched to a gene: 8. The CDR3 covers 15 residues. The germline V gene encodes CDR1 MDHEN and CDR2 SYDVKM. The CDR3: CASSLRDRGLNEQFF. CDR3 nucleotide sequence: TGTGCCAGCAGTCTCCGGGACAGGGGACTGAATGAGCAGTTCTTC.

V gene TRBV27 combines with J gene TRBJ1-5, with 9 positions matching TRBD1. Germline CDR1 is MNHEY and CDR2 is SMNVEV (reference sequence). Trimming cost V 5 bases and J 7 bases; bases outside gene matches: 6. The CDR3 has 14 residues. The CDR3 loop reads CASSTRQGGQPQHF. CDR3 coding DNA: TGTGCCAGCAGTACCCGACAGGGGGGCCAGCCCCAGCATTTT.

The chain is built from TRBV7-2 and TRBJ2-1, with TRBD1 matching 7 bases. Germline CDR1 and CDR2: SGHTA and FQGNSA. This CDR3 has 16 amino acids. The J segment lost 4 bases and the V segment lost 4 bases, leaving 10 bases of the junction unmatched. The CDR3, as DNA: TGTGCCAGCAGCTCCCTCCGGGACAGCAATTACAATGAGCAGTTCTTC. This gives the protein CASSSLRDSNYNEQFF. Full variable domain (missing parts from reference TRBV7-2 and TRBJ2-1): GAGVSQSPSNKVTEKGKDVELRCDPISGHTALYWYRQSLGQGLEFLIYFQGNSAPDKSGLPSDRFSAERTGGSVSTLTIQRTQQEDSAVYLCASSSLRDSNYNEQFFGPGTRLTVL.

CDR3: CASSLEGDRAAYEQYF. The CDR3 DNA sequence: TGTGCCAGCAGCTTAGAGGGGGACAGGGCCGCCTACGAGCAGTACTTC. The rearrangement joins TRBV11-2 to TRBJ2-7, with TRBD1 matching 9 bases. CDR1 and CDR2 from the germline V gene are SGHAT and FQNNGV. V trimming: 0 bases; J trimming: 2 bases; junction bases outside the gene matches: 5. CDR3 length: 16 residues.

This chain uses TRBV11-2 with TRBJ2-7; weak D call: TRBD2 (6 bases). Trimming cost V 4 bases and J 4 bases, with 14 bases left between them. Germline CDR1 SGHAT, CDR2 FQNNGV. This CDR3 is built from 14 residues. The CDR3 loop reads CASSSTGAVYEQYF. The CDR3 region has the DNA TGTGCCAGCAGCTCGACGGGAGCCGTATACGAGCAGTACTTC. Full variable domain (outside the CDR3, taken from reference TRBV11-2 and TRBJ2-7): EAGVAQSPRYKIIEKRQSVAFWCNPISGHATLYWYQQILGQGPKLLIQFQNNGVVDDSQLPKDRFSAERLKGVDSTLKIQPAKLEDSAVYLCASSSTGAVYEQYFGPGTRLTVT.

The rearrangement links TRBV14 to TRBJ2-7, with TRBD2 matching over 9 bases. The CDR3 contains 14 residues. Looked up from germline, CDR1 is SGHDN and CDR2 is FVKESK. Trimming at V came to 4 bases and at J to 4 bases, leaving 5 bases not matched to a gene. The CDR3 region is CASSPGLAGYEQYF. DNA of the CDR3: TGTGCCAGCAGCCCGGGACTAGCTGGATACGAGCAGTACTTC.

This clone was observed a few times. CDR3 sequence reads: CASSFGGQSPRIYGYTF. The CDR3 DNA reads TGTGCCAGCAGTTTCGGGGGACAGTCCCCAAGGATCTATGGCTACACCTTC. The V gene is TRBV28, the J gene TRBJ1-2; 7 bases are a match to TRBD1. CDR1 is MDHEN and CDR2 is SYDVKM in the germline V gene. The CDR3 has 17 amino acids. With 3 bases clipped from V and 4 bases from J, the junction kept 14 bases outside the gene matches.

The J gene is TRBJ2-1, the V gene TRBV7-3; 8 bases align to TRBD1. J lost 9 bases, V lost 5 bases, and 9 bases had no gene match. Germline CDR1 and CDR2: SGHTA and FQGTGA. This CDR3 has 14 amino acids. CDR3: CASSNQGARGEQFF. In nucleotides, the CDR3 is TGTGCCAGCAGCAACCAGGGGGCGCGGGGTGAGCAGTTCTTC.

This clone was found once. J is TRBJ2-2 and V is TRBV30, with a weak D call TRBD2 (5 bases). The CDR3 totals 15 residues. CDR1 is GTSNPN, CDR2 SVGIG, per germline (reference sequence). Trimming pared 2 bases from V and 4 bases from J, leaving 14 bases between. The CDR3: CAWSTPTSPTGELFF. Here the CDR3 DNA reads TGTGCCTGGAGTACCCCTACTAGTCCCACCGGGGAGCTGTTTTTT.

This rearrangement joins TRBV4-2 to TRBJ2-1, with D possibly matching TRBD2 (7 bases). This CDR3 spans 14 amino acids. Germline lookup yields CDR1 LGHNA and CDR2 YNFKEQ. V was shortened by 8 bases and J by 7 bases, with 18 bases between the two germline ends. CDR3 sequence: CASAKEGGENEQFF. CDR3 DNA: TGTGCCAGCGCCAAGGAGGGGGGGGAGAATGAGCAGTTCTTC.

The rearrangement uses TRBV2 and TRBJ1-6, with D hard to call. The germline gives CDR1 SNHLY, CDR2 FYNNEI. This CDR3 has 13 amino acids. The ends were cut back, 4 bases at V and 9 bases at J, with 10 bases in the middle. As DNA, the CDR3 is TGTGCCAGCAGTGTTGTGTTATCTTCACCCCTCCACTTT. It encodes CASSVVLSSPLHF.

V and J are TRBV4-2 and TRBJ2-1; 9 bases agree with TRBD2. The CDR3 runs to 16 residues. The germline gives CDR1 LGHNA, CDR2 YNFKEQ. The V segment lost 3 bases and the J segment 8 bases; nucleotides outside the gene matches: 11. CDR3 in DNA: TGTGCCAGCAGCCACCGGACTGCGGGGGGGCTGGATGAGCAGTTCTTC. This sequence encodes CASSHRTAGGLDEQFF.

This chain uses TRBV28 with TRBJ2-1; 9 bases are a match to TRBD1. The CDR3 loop spans 19 amino acids. The V segment lost 4 bases and the J segment 0 bases; nucleotides outside the gene matches: 13. CDR1 and CDR2 (germline): MDHEN, SYDVKM. CDR3 sequence reads: CASSSMGQGFRSSYNEQFF. The CDR3 DNA sequence: TGTGCCAGCAGTTCTATGGGACAGGGATTTCGGAGCTCCTACAATGAGCAGTTCTTC.

The chain links TRBV30 to TRBJ1-5; perhaps TRBD1 as D (6 bases). The CDR3 totals 15 residues. V lost 0 bases and J lost 0, with 9 bases in between. Germline CDR1 reads GTSNPN; CDR2 reads SVGIG (reference sequence). The CDR3 DNA reads as TGTGCCTGGAGTGTAAAAGGGGGTAGCAATCAGCCCCAGCATTTT. It codes for CAWSVKGGSNQPQHF.

CDR3 DNA sequence: TGTGCCAGCAGATCCCCCGGGACAGGGGTTAACGAGCAGTACTTC. Translating it yields CASRSPGTGVNEQYF. The chain links TRBV6-5 to TRBJ2-7; 10 bases agree with TRBD1. V was clipped by 6 bases and J by 5 bases; unmatched bases: 10. Per the germline V gene, CDR1 is MNHEY and CDR2 is SVGAGI. The CDR3 runs 15 residues.